The rows below give T cell receptor beta chains drawn from one sample of a study of blood T cells in healthy people across ages. One entry per CDR3 protein, called by TCRdb with MiXCR from the 5' RACE reads. The table includes 700,000 to 900,000 distinct CDR3 sequences, 25% to 30% detected once. The same sample was also studied in work on T cells of mothers and their children.

The specimen was blood. Receptor source: a boy between 10 and 17 years old in good health. Each CDR3 is given with its conserved first and last residue. The D gene is left open where the match is weak. Where a row states a size, it is once, few, many or the class of an expanded clone; other rows omit it.

d_call,j_call,clone_size,v_call,cdr3_nt,cdr3_aa
-,TRBJ2-2,-,TRBV3-1,TGTGCCAGCAGCCGAGGAGGGGCCGGGGAGCTGTTTTTT,CASSRGGAGELFF
TRBD1,TRBJ1-2,-,TRBV3-1,TGTGTCAGCAGCCACGTCCCCCCGGACAGGGGCGCTCCTGGCTACACCTTC,CVSSHVPPDRGAPGYTF
-,TRBJ2-1,few,TRBV3-1,TGTGCCAGCAGCCAAGAGGAGGGATTCTACAGTGAGCAGTTCTTC,CASSQEEGFYSEQFF
TRBD2,TRBJ2-7,few,TRBV7-7,TGTGCTAGCAGCCCAGGTAGCGGGGGAGCCTACGAGCAGTACTTC,CASSPGSGGAYEQYF
TRBD2,TRBJ2-5,-,TRBV20-1,TGCAGTGCTTACCTAGCGGCCCAAGAGACCCATTACTTC,CSAYLAAQETHYF
-,TRBJ1-5,-,TRBV12-3/TRBV12-4,TGTGCCAGCAGTACACGGGGTAATAGCAATCAGCCCCAGCATTTT,CASSTRGNSNQPQHF
-,TRBJ1-1,-,TRBV12-3/TRBV12-4,TGTGCCAGCAACAACCGCCAGGGGAACACTGAAGCTTTCTTT,CASNNRQGNTEAFF
-,TRBJ2-1,once,TRBV12-3/TRBV12-4,TGTGCCAGCAGTTTGGGGCCAAGAGGAGTCGGGGGACCCAATGAGCAGTTCTTC,CASSLGPRGVGGPNEQFF
-,TRBJ1-2,-,TRBV20-1,TGCAGTGCTACAGGGGTGGTCTATGGCTACACCTTC,CSATGVVYGYTF
-,TRBJ2-1,-,TRBV20-1,TGCAGTGCTAGACAGGGGTTGTTCAATGAGCAGTTCTTC,CSARQGLFNEQFF
TRBD2,TRBJ2-1,few,TRBV3-1,TGTGCCAGCAGCTTGGATAGCGGGGGCACTTGGGATGAGCAGTTCTTC,CASSLDSGGTWDEQFF
-,TRBJ2-4,-,TRBV12-3/TRBV12-4,TGTGCCAGCAGTTTCTGGGGGCACATTCAGTACTTC,CASSFWGHIQYF
-,TRBJ2-3,few,TRBV7-9,TGTGCCAGCAGCTCTACCCGGGGCGCAGGGATACATACAGATACGCAGTATTTT,CASSSTRGAGIHTDTQYF
-,TRBJ2-5,-,TRBV4-1,TGCGCCAGCAGCCAAATTGGAGCGGCAAAAGAGACCCAGTACTTC,CASSQIGAAKETQYF
-,TRBJ2-1,-,TRBV14,TGTGCCAGCAGCCAAGATCTCCAGACGCAGTCCTTC,CASSQDLQTQSF
TRBD1,TRBJ2-3,-,TRBV9,TGTGCCAGCAGCGTCCGGGACAGGGTTGCAGATACGCAGTATTTT,CASSVRDRVADTQYF
TRBD1,TRBJ2-7,few,TRBV28,TGTGCCAGCAGGCCCGGGACAGGGCACGAGCAGTACTTC,CASRPGTGHEQYF
-,TRBJ1-2,-,TRBV29-1,TGCAGCGTTGTAGTCACGGGTGGCTACACCTTC,CSVVVTGGYTF
-,TRBJ2-6,-,TRBV11-2,TGTGCCAGCAGTTTAAGCGCCACTGGGGCCAACGTCCTGACTTTC,CASSLSATGANVLTF
-,TRBJ2-1,-,TRBV3-1,TGTGCCAGCAGCCAAGCCTCAGGGGGGCCCTTTTTGTATGAGCAGTTCTTC,CASSQASGGPFLYEQFF
-,TRBJ1-2,few,TRBV2,TGTGCCAGCAGTGAAGTCACGGTCTATGGCTACACCTTC,CASSEVTVYGYTF
-,TRBJ2-5,many,TRBV20-1,TGCAGTGCCCGCCTCACTACGGGCAAAGAGACCCAGTACTTC,CSARLTTGKETQYF
-,TRBJ1-2,-,TRBV28,TGTGCCAGCAGTTTCGCAGGGAGGTATGGCTACACCTTC,CASSFAGRYGYTF
-,TRBJ1-2,few,TRBV5-1,TGCGCCAGCAGCTTGCAAGCAGGCTCCCTTTTGGATGGCTACACCTTC,CASSLQAGSLLDGYTF
TRBD1,TRBJ2-5,-,TRBV12-3/TRBV12-4,TGTGCCGGCAGTCATCGGGACAGAAAAGAGACCCAGTACTTC,CAGSHRDRKETQYF
TRBD1,TRBJ2-7,few,TRBV20-1,TGCAGTGCTAGAGATTCCGGGACAGATTCCTACGAGCAGTACTTC,CSARDSGTDSYEQYF
-,TRBJ2-4,-,TRBV4-3,TGCGCCAGCAGCCAAAGGGAACAGGGAAGGAACATTCAGTACTTC,CASSQREQGRNIQYF
-,TRBJ2-7,few,TRBV29-1,TGCAGCGTTGAGGACGCCTTCTCCTACGAGCAGTACTTC,CSVEDAFSYEQYF
-,TRBJ2-4,few,TRBV28,TGTGCCAGCAGAGAGACGGCCAAAAACATTCAGTACTTC,CASRETAKNIQYF
-,TRBJ1-5,few,TRBV6-6,TGTGCCAGCAGTTCCCCAGCGTATCAGCATTTT,CASSSPAYQHF
-,TRBJ2-5,-,TRBV2,TGTGCCAGCACCCCGAAGTGGGAAGCCCAGTACTTC,CASTPKWEAQYF
-,TRBJ2-5,few,TRBV30,TGTGCCTGGAGTACCCAAGAGACCCAGTACTTC,CAWSTQETQYF
-,TRBJ2-2,-,TRBV5-4,TGTGCCAGCAGCTTTGAAGTGGCCGGGGAGCTGTTTTTT,CASSFEVAGELFF
-,TRBJ1-2,-,TRBV10-3,TGTGCCATCAGTGAGCCGGGAGCCAGCTATGGCTACACCTTC,CAISEPGASYGYTF
-,TRBJ2-5,-,TRBV9,TGTTCCAGCAGCGTAGTCGGACGGAAAGAAGAGACCCAGTACTTC,CSSSVVGRKEETQYF
-,TRBJ2-1,-,TRBV20-1,TGCAGTGCTAGAGATCAAAGGACTAACAATGAGCAGTTCTTC,CSARDQRTNNEQFF
-,TRBJ2-7,-,TRBV20-1,TGCAGTGCCTCCGGGACACCTGCCTACGAGCAGTACTTC,CSASGTPAYEQYF
TRBD2,TRBJ2-5,-,TRBV20-1,TGCAGTGCTAGAGGGACTAGCGGACGAGAGACCCAGTACTTC,CSARGTSGRETQYF
TRBD1,TRBJ1-1,-,TRBV10-3,TGTGCCATTCGGACAGGAATGAACACTGAAGCTTTCTTT,CAIRTGMNTEAFF
-,TRBJ1-2,-,TRBV10-3,TGTGCCATTCTAGCCGTTGGACGGGACGAGAGCTACACCTTC,CAILAVGRDESYTF
-,TRBJ1-1,few,TRBV5-1,TGCGCCAGCTTCGACAGGCCTTGGAGAGGAGCTTTCTTT,CASFDRPWRGAFF
-,TRBJ2-1,-,TRBV15,TGTGCCACCAGCAGACCTCCCGGACAGCAAATCAATGAGCAGTTCTTC,CATSRPPGQQINEQFF
TRBD1,TRBJ2-5,-,TRBV4-2,TGTGCCAGCAGCCCTGAGGGGGCCAGGGAGACCCAGTACTTC,CASSPEGARETQYF
TRBD1,TRBJ1-4,few,TRBV12-3/TRBV12-4,TGTGCCAGCAGTCCCCGGGACAGCCCTAAAGGAAAACTGTTTTTT,CASSPRDSPKGKLFF
TRBD1,TRBJ1-1,-,TRBV20-1,TGCAGTGCTAGGCTACAGGGGGCGCCCCGAAGGGGTGCTGAAGCTTTCTTT,CSARLQGAPRRGAEAFF
-,TRBJ2-7,few,TRBV10-3,TGTGCCATCAGCCCCTCGGACACCGCGTTTTGGTGCTTC,CAISPSDTAFWCF
-,TRBJ2-7,-,TRBV9,TGTGCCAGCAGCGTAGGTGGGGCGCTTTACGAGCAGTACTTC,CASSVGGALYEQYF
TRBD1,TRBJ1-1,-,TRBV29-1,TGCAGCGTTGAAGATGGACAGGGGGTGAACACTGAAGCTTTCTTT,CSVEDGQGVNTEAFF
TRBD1,TRBJ1-2,-,TRBV15,TGTGCCACCAGCAGAGCAGGACAGGGGCCTGCGGGCGGCTACACCTTC,CATSRAGQGPAGGYTF
-,TRBJ2-7,-,TRBV18,TGTGCCAGCTCACCACGAGAAGGGGGCTCCTACGAGCAGTACTTC,CASSPREGGSYEQYF
-,TRBJ2-1,-,TRBV7-3,TGTGCCAGCAGCTTAGGATCTTGGAATGAGCAGTTCTTC,CASSLGSWNEQFF